This T cell receptor beta chain is drawn from a study of cytomegalovirus exposure and HLA in healthy donors. Study background: The study's early data release held about 85 million unique TCRs from HLA-typed donors. Notes on the study in general: TCR sequences were mostly rare, though some public TCRs occurred in many donors. Only CMV serostatus was available as immune exposure information. Several of the most significant clusters appeared linked to common viral pathogens, based on a later analysis.

Primers: 60 Vbeta forward and 13 Jbeta reverse. Sequenced by immunoSEQ multiplex PCR; TCRdb stores in-frame clones only, minus some. Its listing shows about 110,000 clones. Comment on this clone: What it recognizes is unknown.

The sample taken for sequencing was PBMCs. The sequence came from a man between 25 and 39 years old in good health and CMV-seronegative.

CDR3 in DNA: TGTGCCAGCAGCCTGGGGACTGCTAGCACAGATACGCAGTATTTT. This encodes CASSLGTASTDTQYF. The chain employs TRBV7-9 and TRBJ2-3; D may be TRBD2 (6 bases). V was clipped by 5 bases and J by 0 bases, with 12 bases between them. Germline assignment: CDR1 SEHNR and CDR2 FQNEAQ (reference sequence). This CDR3 is built from 15 residues.